This T cell receptor beta chain stems from a study of breast tumors, draining lymph nodes, adjacent tissues. Axillary draining lymph nodes of breast cancer patients supplied the node samples. Germline V gene lookup returns CDR1 LNHNV and CDR2 YYDKDF (reference sequence). The CDR3 is made up of 16 amino acids. Trimming shortened V by 1 base and J by 0 bases, and 12 bases separated the two germline ends. This clonotype was seen only a few times. Its antigen remains unidentified. Each CDR3 protein gets one entry after TCRdb re-called the multiplex PCR reads with MiXCR. The sample lists over 150,000 distinct CDR3 sequences, 25% to 40% occurring once. Notes on the study in general: Luminal-like breast cancer showed significantly higher tumor–nontumor repertoire similarity than basal-like. The lymph node origin of tumor T cells was framed as consistent with a hypothesis, not demonstrated. Tumors had less TCR diversity than lymph nodes, more than nontumor tissue.

This rearrangement joins TRBV15 to TRBJ1-1; possible D gene TRBD1, 5 bases. What was sequenced was axillary lymph node tissue. This clonotype originated in a female donor with breast cancer. Some clones in this sample may be carry-over from other donors' samples. The CDR3 sequence: CATSRGGQLMNTEAFF. CDR3 nucleotide sequence: TGTGCCACCAGCAGAGGAGGACAACTCATGAACACTGAAGCTTTCTTT.